This T cell receptor beta chain derives from a study of cytomegalovirus exposure and HLA in healthy donors. Whole-study results and caveats: Researchers counted around 180 TCR beta chains as cytomegalovirus-associated. The CMV antigen specificity of three CMV-associated chains was confirmed through in vitro analysis. Most sequenced TCRs were rare (though some public TCRs occurred in many donors).

TCRdb keeps only in-frame clones here, not all; method: immunoSEQ multiplex PCR. This table has around 200,000 clones, 81% appearing once. Germline V CDR1 and CDR2: SNHLY, FYNNEI. This CDR3 has 13 amino acids. V gave up 7 bases and J gave up 3 bases; unmatched junction bases: 2. The donors were members of the validation cohort comprising some 120 subjects, separate from the roughly 650-subject first cohort. The table lists this clone with a few counts. Its antigen is not identified. The J gene is TRBJ2-7, the V gene TRBV2; 11 bases fit TRBD2. Material: PBMCs. This clonotype was obtained from a woman between 25 and 40 years old in good health and CMV-seronegative. CDR3 in amino acids: CASMGLAVYEQYF. The CDR3 nucleotides are TGTGCCAGCATGGGACTAGCGGTCTACGAGCAGTACTTC.